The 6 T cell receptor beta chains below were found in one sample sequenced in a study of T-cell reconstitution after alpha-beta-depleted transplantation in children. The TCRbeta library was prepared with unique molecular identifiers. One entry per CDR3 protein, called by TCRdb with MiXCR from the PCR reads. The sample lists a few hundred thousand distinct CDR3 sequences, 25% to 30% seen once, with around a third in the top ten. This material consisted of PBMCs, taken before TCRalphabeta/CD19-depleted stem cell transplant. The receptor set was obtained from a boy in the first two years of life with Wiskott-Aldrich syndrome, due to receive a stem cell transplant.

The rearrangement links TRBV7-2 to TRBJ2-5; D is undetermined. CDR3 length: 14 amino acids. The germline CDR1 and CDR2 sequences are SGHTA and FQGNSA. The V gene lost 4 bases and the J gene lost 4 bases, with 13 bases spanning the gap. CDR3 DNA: TGTGCCAGCAGCTCTAGGACCCTTCTAGAGACCCAGTACTTC. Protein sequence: CASSSRTLLETQYF.

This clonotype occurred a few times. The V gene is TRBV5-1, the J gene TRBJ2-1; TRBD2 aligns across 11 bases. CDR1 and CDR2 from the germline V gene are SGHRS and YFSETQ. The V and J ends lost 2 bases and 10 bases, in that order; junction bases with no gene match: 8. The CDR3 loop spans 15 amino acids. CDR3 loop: CASSFDSGRAREQFF. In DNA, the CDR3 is TGCGCCAGCAGCTTCGATAGCGGGAGGGCCCGGGAGCAGTTCTTC. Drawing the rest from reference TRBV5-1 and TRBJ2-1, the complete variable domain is KAGVTQTPRYLIKTRGQQVTLSCSPISGHRSVSWYQQTPGQGLQFLFEYFSETQRNKGNFPGRFSGRQFSNSRSEMNVSTLELGDSALYLCASSFDSGRAREQFFGPGTRLTVL.

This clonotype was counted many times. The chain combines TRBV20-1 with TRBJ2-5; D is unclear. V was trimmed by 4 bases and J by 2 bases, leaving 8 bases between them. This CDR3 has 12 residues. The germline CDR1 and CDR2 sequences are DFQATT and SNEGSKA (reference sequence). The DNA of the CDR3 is TGCAGTGCTACCGGTCAGCAAGAGACCCAGTACTTC. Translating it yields CSATGQQETQYF.

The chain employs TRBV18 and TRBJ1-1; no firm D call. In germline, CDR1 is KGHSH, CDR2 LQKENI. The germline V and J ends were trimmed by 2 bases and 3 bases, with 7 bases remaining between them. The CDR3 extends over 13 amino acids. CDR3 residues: CASSPWQHTEAFF. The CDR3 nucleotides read TGTGCCAGCTCACCATGGCAGCACACTGAAGCTTTCTTT.

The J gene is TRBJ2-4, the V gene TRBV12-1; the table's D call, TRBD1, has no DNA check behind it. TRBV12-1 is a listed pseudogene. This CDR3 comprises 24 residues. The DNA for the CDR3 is TGTGCCAGCAGCTTTCCAATTTGGACAGGGGGCGCGGCGGGGACAATACTAGCCAAAAACATTCAGTACTTC. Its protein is CASSFPIWTGGAAGTILAKNIQYF.

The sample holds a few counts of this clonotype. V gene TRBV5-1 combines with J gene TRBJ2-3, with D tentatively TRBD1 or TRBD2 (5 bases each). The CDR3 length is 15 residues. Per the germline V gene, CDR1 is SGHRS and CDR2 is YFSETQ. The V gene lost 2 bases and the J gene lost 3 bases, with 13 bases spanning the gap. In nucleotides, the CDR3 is TGCGCCAGCAGCTTAGGATCAGGGACGACAGATACGCAGTATTTT. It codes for CASSLGSGTTDTQYF.